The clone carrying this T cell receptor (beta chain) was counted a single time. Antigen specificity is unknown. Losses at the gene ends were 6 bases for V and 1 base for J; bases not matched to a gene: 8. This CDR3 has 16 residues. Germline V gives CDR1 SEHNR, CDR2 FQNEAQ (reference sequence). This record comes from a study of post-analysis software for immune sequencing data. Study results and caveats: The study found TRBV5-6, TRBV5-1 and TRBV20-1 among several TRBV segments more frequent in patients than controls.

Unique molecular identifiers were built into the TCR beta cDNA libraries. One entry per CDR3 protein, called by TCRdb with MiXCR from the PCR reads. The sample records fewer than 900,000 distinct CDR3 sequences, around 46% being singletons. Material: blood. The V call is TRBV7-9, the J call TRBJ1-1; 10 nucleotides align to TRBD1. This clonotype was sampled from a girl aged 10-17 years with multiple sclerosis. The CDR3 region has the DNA TGTGCCAGCAGGCCAACGGGACAGGGGACGAACACTGAAGCTTTCTTT. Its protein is CASRPTGQGTNTEAFF.